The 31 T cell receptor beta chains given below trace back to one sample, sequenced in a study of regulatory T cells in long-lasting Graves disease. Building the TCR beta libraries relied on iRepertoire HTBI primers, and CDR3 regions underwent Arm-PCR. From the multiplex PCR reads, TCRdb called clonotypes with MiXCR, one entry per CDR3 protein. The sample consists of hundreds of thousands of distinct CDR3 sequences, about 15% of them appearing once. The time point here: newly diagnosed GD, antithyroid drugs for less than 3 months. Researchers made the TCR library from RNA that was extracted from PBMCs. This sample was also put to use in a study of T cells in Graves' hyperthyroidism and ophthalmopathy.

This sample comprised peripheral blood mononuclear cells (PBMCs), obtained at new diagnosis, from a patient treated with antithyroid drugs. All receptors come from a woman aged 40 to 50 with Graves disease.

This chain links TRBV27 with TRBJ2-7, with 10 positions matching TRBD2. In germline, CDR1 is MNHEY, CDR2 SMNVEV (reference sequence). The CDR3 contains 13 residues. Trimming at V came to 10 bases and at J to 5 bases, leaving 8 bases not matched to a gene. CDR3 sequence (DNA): TGTGCCACAGGACGACTAGCGGGTGACGAGCAGTACTTC. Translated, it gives CATGRLAGDEQYF.

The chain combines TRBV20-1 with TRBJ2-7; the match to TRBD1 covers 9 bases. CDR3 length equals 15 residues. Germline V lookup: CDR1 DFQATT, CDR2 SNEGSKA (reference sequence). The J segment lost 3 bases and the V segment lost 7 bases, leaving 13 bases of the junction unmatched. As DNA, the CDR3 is TGCAGTGTTCATTCCCCCGGGACAGGGAACTACGAGCAGTACTTC. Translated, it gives CSVHSPGTGNYEQYF.

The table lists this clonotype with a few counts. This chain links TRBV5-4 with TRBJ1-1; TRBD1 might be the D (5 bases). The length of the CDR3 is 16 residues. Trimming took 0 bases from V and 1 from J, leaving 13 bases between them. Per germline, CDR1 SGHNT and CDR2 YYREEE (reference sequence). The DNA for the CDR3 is TGTGCCAGCAGCTTGGCCTCGGGACGGGCGAACACTGAAGCTTTCTTT. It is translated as CASSLASGRANTEAFF.

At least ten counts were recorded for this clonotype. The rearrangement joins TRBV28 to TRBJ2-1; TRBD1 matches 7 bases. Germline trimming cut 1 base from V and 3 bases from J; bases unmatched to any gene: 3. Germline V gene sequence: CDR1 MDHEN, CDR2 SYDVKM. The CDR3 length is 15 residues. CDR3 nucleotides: TGTGCCAGCAGTTTATCGAGGGGGCTCTACAATGAGCAGTTCTTC. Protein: CASSLSRGLYNEQFF.

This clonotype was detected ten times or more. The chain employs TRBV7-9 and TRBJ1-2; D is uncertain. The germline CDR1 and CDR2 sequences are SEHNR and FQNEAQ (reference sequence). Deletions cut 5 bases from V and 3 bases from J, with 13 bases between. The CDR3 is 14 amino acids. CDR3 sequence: CASSTTDVDYGYTF. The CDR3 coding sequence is TGTGCCAGCAGCACAACAGACGTTGACTATGGCTACACCTTC.

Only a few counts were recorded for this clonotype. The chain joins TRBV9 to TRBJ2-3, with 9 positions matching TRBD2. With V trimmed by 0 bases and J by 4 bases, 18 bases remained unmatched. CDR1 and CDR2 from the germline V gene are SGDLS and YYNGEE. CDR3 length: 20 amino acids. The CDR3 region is CASSVAGGGRALVEADTQYF. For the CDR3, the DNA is TGTGCCAGCAGCGTAGCGGGAGGCGGGAGGGCCCTCGTGGAGGCAGATACGCAGTATTTT. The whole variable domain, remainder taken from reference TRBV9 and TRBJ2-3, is DSGVTQTPKHLITATGQRVTLRCSPRSGDLSVYWYQQSLDQGLQFLIQYYNGEERAKGNILERFSAQQFPDLHSELNLSSLELGDSALYFCASSVAGGGRALVEADTQYFGPGTRLTVL.

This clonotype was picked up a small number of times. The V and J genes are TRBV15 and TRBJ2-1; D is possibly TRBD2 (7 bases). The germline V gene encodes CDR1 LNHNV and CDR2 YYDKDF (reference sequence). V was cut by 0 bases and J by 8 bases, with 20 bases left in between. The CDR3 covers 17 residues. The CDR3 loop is CATSREGGGPGFHEQFF. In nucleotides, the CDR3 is TGTGCCACCAGCAGAGAAGGGGGAGGGCCGGGTTTCCATGAGCAGTTCTTC.

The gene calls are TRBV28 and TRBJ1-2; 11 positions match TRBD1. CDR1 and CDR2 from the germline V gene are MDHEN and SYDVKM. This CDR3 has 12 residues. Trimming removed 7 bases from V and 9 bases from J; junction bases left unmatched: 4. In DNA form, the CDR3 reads TGTGCCAGCACGGACAGGGGGCTTAGCTACACCTTC. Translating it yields CASTDRGLSYTF.

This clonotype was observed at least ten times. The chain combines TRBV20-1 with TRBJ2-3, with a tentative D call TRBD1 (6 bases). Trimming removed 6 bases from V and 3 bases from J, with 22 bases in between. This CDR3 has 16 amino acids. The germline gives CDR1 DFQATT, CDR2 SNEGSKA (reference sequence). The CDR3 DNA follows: TGCAGTGCCCAGAAAGGGGGTTGGGACCGGACAGATACGCAGTATTTT. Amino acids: CSAQKGGWDRTDTQYF.

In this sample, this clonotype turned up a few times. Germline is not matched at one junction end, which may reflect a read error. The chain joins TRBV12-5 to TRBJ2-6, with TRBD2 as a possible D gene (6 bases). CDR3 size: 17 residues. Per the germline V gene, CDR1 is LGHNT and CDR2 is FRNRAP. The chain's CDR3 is CASGLVIGDSGATVLTF. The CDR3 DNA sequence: TGTGCTAGTGGTTTGGTAATAGGGGACTCTGGGGCCACCGTCCTGACTTTC.

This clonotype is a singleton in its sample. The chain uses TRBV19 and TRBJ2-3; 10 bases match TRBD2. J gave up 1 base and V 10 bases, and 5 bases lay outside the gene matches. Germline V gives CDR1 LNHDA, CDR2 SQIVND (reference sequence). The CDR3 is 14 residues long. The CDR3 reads CAIRTSGGTDTQYF. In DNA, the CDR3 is TGTGCCATTAGAACTAGCGGGGGCACAGATACGCAGTATTTT. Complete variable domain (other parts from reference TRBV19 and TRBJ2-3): DGGITQSPKYLFRKEGQNVTLSCEQNLNHDAMYWYRQDPGQGLRLIYYSQIVNDFQKGDIAEGYSVSREKKESFPLTVTSAQKNPTAFYLCAIRTSGGTDTQYFGPGTRLTVL.

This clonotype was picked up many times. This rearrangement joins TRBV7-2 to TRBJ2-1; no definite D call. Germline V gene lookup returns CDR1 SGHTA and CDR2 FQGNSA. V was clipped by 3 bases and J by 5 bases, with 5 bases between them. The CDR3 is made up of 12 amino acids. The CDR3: CASSFYNNEQFF. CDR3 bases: TGTGCCAGCAGCTTCTACAACAATGAGCAGTTCTTC.

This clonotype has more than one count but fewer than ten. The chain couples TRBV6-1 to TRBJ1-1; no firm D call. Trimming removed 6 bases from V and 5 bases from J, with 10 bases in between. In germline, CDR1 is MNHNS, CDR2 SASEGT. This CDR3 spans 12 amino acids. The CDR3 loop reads CASSLQGTEAFF. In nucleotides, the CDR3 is TGTGCCAGCAGCCTACAAGGTACTGAAGCTTTCTTT.

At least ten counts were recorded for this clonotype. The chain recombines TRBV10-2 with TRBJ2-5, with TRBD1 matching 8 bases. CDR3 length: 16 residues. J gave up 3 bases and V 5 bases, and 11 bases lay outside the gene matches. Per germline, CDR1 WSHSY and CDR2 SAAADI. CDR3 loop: CASSQTAGTGEETQYF. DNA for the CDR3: TGCGCCAGCAGTCAAACCGCCGGGACAGGCGAAGAGACCCAGTACTTC.

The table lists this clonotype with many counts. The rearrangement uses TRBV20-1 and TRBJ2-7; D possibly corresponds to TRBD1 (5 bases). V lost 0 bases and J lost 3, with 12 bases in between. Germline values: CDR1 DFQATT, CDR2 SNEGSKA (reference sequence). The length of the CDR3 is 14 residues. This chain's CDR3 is CSARDVTAYYEQYF. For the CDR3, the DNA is TGCAGTGCTAGAGATGTGACAGCCTACTACGAGCAGTACTTC.

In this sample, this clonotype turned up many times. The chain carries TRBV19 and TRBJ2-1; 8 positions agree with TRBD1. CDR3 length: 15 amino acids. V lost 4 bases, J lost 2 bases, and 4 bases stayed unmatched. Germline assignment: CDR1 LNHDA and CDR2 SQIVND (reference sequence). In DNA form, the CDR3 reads TGTGCCAGTAGTAAGACAGGGGAAGCCTACAATGAGCAGTTCTTC. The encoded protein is CASSKTGEAYNEQFF.

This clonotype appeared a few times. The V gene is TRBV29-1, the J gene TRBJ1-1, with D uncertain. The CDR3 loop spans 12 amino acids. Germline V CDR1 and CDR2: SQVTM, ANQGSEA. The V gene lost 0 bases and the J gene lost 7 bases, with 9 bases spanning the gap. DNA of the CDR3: TGCAGCGTTGAAGATACACCCCTTGAAGCTTTCTTT. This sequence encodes CSVEDTPLEAFF.

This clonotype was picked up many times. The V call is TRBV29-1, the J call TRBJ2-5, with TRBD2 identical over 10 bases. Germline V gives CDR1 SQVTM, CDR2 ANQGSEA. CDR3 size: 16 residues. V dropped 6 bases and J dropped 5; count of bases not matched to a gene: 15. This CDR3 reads CSVQPHPSGSLETQYF. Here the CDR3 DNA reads TGCAGCGTCCAACCCCACCCTAGCGGGAGTTTGGAGACCCAGTACTTC.

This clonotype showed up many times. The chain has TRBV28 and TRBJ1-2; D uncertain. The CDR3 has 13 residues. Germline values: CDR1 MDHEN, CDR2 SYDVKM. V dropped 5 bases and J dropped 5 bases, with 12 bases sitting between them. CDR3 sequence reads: CASSPGPQYGYTF. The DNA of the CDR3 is TGTGCCAGCAGTCCCGGACCGCAATATGGCTACACCTTC.

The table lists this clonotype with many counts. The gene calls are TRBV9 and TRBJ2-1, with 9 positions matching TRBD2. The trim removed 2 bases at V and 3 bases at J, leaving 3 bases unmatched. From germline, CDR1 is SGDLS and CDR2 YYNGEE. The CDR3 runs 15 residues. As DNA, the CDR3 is TGTGCCAGCAGCGTGACTAGCGGTTACTACAATGAGCAGTTCTTC. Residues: CASSVTSGYYNEQFF. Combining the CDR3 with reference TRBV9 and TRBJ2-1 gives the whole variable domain DSGVTQTPKHLITATGQRVTLRCSPRSGDLSVYWYQQSLDQGLQFLIQYYNGEERAKGNILERFSAQQFPDLHSELNLSSLELGDSALYFCASSVTSGYYNEQFFGPGTRLTVL.

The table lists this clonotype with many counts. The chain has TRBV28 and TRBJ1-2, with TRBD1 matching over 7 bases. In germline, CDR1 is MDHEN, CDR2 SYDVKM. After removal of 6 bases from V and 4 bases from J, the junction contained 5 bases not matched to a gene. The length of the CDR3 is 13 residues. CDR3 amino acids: CASSPGQSYGYTF. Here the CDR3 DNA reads TGTGCCAGCAGCCCGGGACAGAGCTATGGCTACACCTTC.

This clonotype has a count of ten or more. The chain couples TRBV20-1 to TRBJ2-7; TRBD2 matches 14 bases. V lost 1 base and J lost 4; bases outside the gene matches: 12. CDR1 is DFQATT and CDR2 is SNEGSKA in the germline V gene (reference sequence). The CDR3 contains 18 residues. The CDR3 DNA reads TGCAGTGCTAGAGGCAAACTTGGGACTAGCGGGAGAGCATACGAGCAGTACTTC. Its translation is CSARGKLGTSGRAYEQYF.

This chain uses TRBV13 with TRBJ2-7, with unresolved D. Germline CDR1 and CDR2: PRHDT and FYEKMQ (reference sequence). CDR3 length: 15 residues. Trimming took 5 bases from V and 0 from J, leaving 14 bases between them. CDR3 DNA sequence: TGTGCCAGCAGCATCCTAAGGAGCCGCTCCTACGAGCAGTACTTC. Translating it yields CASSILRSRSYEQYF.

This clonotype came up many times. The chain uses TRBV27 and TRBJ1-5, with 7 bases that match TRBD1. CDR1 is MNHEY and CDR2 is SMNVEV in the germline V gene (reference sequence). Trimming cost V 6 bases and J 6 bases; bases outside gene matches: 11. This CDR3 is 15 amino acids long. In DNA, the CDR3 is TGTGCCAGCAGGTTGTCCAAGGGGGCGGTTCAGCCCCAGCATTTT. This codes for CASRLSKGAVQPQHF.

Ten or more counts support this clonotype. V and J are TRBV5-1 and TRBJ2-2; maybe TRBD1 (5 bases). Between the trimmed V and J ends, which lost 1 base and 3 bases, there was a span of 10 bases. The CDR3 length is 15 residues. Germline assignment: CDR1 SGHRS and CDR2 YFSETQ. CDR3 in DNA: TGCGCCAGCAGCTTGAAACAGGACCACACCGGGGAGCTGTTTTTT. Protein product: CASSLKQDHTGELFF.

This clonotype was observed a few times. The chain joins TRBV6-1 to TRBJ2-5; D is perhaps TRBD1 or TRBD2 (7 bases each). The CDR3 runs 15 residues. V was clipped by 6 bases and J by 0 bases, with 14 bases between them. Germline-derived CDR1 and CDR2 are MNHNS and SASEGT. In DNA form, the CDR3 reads TGTGCCAGCAGCCTCAGGGGGGGGGACCAAGAGACCCAGTACTTC. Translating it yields CASSLRGGDQETQYF.

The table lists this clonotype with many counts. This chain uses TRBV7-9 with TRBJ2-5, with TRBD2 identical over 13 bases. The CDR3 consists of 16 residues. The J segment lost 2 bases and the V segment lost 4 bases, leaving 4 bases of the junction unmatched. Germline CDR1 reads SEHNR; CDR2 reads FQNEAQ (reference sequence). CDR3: CASSSGLAGEQETQYF. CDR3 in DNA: TGTGCCAGCAGCTCAGGACTAGCGGGAGAGCAAGAGACCCAGTACTTC.

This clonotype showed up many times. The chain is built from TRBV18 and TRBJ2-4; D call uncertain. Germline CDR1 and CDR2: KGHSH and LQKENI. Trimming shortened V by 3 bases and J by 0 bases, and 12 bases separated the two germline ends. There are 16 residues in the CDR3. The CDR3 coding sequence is TGTGCCAGCTCACCCCCCCACGACGGAGCCAAAAACATTCAGTACTTC. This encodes CASSPPHDGAKNIQYF. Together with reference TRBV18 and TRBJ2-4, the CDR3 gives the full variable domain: NAGVMQNPRHLVRRRGQEARLRCSPMKGHSHVYWYRQLPEEGLKFMVYLQKENIIDESGMPKERFSAEFPKEGPSILRIQQVVRGDSAAYFCASSPPHDGAKNIQYFGAGTRLSVL.

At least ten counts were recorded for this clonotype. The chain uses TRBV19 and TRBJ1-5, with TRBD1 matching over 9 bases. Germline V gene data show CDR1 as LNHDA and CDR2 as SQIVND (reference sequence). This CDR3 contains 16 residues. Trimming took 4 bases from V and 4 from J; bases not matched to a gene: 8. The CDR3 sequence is CASSTSQGARNQPQHF. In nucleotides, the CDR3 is TGTGCCAGTAGTACCTCACAGGGGGCGCGAAATCAGCCCCAGCATTTT. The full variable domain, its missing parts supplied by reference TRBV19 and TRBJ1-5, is DGGITQSPKYLFRKEGQNVTLSCEQNLNHDAMYWYRQDPGQGLRLIYYSQIVNDFQKGDIAEGYSVSREKKESFPLTVTSAQKNPTAFYLCASSTSQGARNQPQHFGDGTRLSIL.

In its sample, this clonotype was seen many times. CDR3 sequence reads: CASSMVGLRNQPQHF. The CDR3 coding sequence is TGTGCCAGTAGTATGGTGGGTTTGCGCAATCAGCCCCAGCATTTT. The chain recombines TRBV19 with TRBJ1-5; the D is unclear. The CDR3 length is 15 residues. V was shortened by 3 bases and J by 2 bases, with 11 bases between the two germline ends. Per the germline V gene, CDR1 is LNHDA and CDR2 is SQIVND (reference sequence). The complete variable domain, with remaining parts taken from reference TRBV19 and TRBJ1-5, reads DGGITQSPKYLFRKEGQNVTLSCEQNLNHDAMYWYRQDPGQGLRLIYYSQIVNDFQKGDIAEGYSVSREKKESFPLTVTSAQKNPTAFYLCASSMVGLRNQPQHFGDGTRLSIL.

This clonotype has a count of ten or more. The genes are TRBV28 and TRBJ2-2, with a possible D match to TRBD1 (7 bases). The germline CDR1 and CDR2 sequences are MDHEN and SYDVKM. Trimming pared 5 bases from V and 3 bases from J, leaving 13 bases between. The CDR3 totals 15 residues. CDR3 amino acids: CASSHQGGDTGELFF. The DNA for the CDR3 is TGTGCCAGCAGTCACCAGGGGGGAGACACCGGGGAGCTGTTTTTT.